Below are 27 T cell receptor beta chains sequenced from a single sample in a study of blood T cell repertoires in COVID-19 (dated by TCRdb to 2018 to 2020). The protocol used for the library was the immunoSEQ multiplex PCR assay. In its TCRdb copy, this immuneACCESS table keeps in-frame sequences only and misses some clones. Where compared with another copy, unresolved V genes explain less than half of these, and the others have no known cause. Counted in this sample were under 150,000 clones; more than 70% of them appeared once. Around 26% of the sample is in the top ten clones. Input material: peripheral blood. The receptors shown here come from a human donor in a cohort sampled during active COVID-19.

This clone appeared once. The chain has TRBV19 and TRBJ1-1, with a tentative D call TRBD1 (5 bases). In germline, CDR1 is LNHDA, CDR2 SQIVND (reference sequence). Trimming left V 0 bases short and J 7 bases short, with 9 bases between. The CDR3 is 13 residues long. DNA for the CDR3: TGTGCCAGTAGTATAGATAGGGGTCATGAAGCTTTCTTT. Amino acids: CASSIDRGHEAFF.

The chain combines TRBV5-1 with TRBJ2-7; TRBD1 agrees at 9 bases. From germline, CDR1 is SGHRS and CDR2 YFSETQ. J gave up 7 bases and V 0 bases, and 8 bases lay outside the gene matches. The CDR3 loop spans 15 amino acids. The CDR3 sequence is CASSLARGTGWEQYF. The DNA for the CDR3 is TGCGCCAGCAGCTTGGCCAGAGGGACAGGGTGGGAGCAGTACTTC.

The rearrangement uses TRBV24-1 and TRBJ2-5, with 9 bases lining up with TRBD1. Germline assignment: CDR1 KGHDR and CDR2 SFDVKD. The CDR3 spans 15 residues. With V trimmed by 4 bases and J by 2 bases, 4 bases remained unmatched. CDR3 protein: CATSDTGTGQETQYF. For the CDR3, the DNA is TGTGCCACCAGTGACACCGGGACAGGGCAAGAGACCCAGTACTTC.

This clone was detected only a few times. The chain employs TRBV5-6 and TRBJ1-1; TRBD1 is a possible D gene (5 bases). Per the germline V gene, CDR1 is SGHDT and CDR2 is YYEEEE. Trimming pared 3 bases from V and 5 bases from J, leaving 26 bases between. The CDR3 contains 18 residues. The CDR3: CASSWVATGGGLGTEAFF. The CDR3 DNA follows: TGTGCCAGCAGCTGGGTCGCCACCGGTGGGGGGTTAGGTACTGAAGCTTTCTTT. Together with reference TRBV5-6 and TRBJ1-1, the CDR3 gives the full variable domain: DAGVTQSPTHLIKTRGQQVTLRCSPKSGHDTVSWYQQALGQGPQFIFQYYEEEERQRGNFPDRFSGHQFPNYSSELNVNALLLGDSALYLCASSWVATGGGLGTEAFFGQGTRLTVV.

The chain links TRBV12-3 or TRBV12-4 to TRBJ2-3, with a tentative D call TRBD1 (6 bases). The CDR3 totals 13 residues. Deletions cut 4 bases from V and 6 bases from J, with 11 bases between. For the CDR3, the DNA is TGTGCCAGCAGTTCCGGGACATTTGATACGCAGTATTTT. It codes for CASSSGTFDTQYF.

The CDR3 loop is CASSLAPTGTGRENEQFF. The CDR3 DNA is TGTGCCAGCAGCTTAGCCCCCACCGGGACAGGGAGGGAGAATGAGCAGTTCTTC. The rearrangement links TRBV11-3 to TRBJ2-1; 9 positions agree with TRBD1. Germline values: CDR1 SGHNT, CDR2 YENEEA. The junction had 14 bases not matched to a gene; V was cut back by 1 base and J by 7 bases. This CDR3 spans 18 amino acids. Supplemented by reference TRBV11-3 and TRBJ2-1, the full variable domain reads EAGVVQSPRYKIIEKKQPVAFWCNPISGHNTLYWYLQNLGQGPELLIRYENEEAVDDSQLPKDRFSAERLKGVDSTLKIQPAELGDSAVYLCASSLAPTGTGRENEQFFGPGTRLTVL.

The chain combines TRBV5-6 with TRBJ1-2, with a weak D call TRBD1 (6 bases). The V and J ends lost 4 bases and 2 bases respectively, with 15 bases between them. The CDR3 is made up of 15 amino acids. Germline V gene data show CDR1 as SGHDT and CDR2 as YYEEEE. CDR3 bases: TGTGCCAGCAGCGACAGAGGGGGGGTAAACTATGGCTACACCTTC. The encoded protein is CASSDRGGVNYGYTF. Filled out from reference TRBV5-6 and TRBJ1-2, the complete variable domain reads DAGVTQSPTHLIKTRGQQVTLRCSPKSGHDTVSWYQQALGQGPQFIFQYYEEEERQRGNFPDRFSGHQFPNYSSELNVNALLLGDSALYLCASSDRGGVNYGYTFGSGTRLTVV.

The chain couples TRBV7-9 to TRBJ1-1; D remains unclear. Germline V gene lookup returns CDR1 SEHNR and CDR2 FQNEAQ (reference sequence). CDR3 length: 14 residues. The ends were cut back, 1 base at V and 1 base at J, with 7 bases in the middle. The CDR3 nucleotides read TGTGCCAGCAGCTTAGACGGCGGGAACACTGAAGCTTTCTTT. It yields the protein CASSLDGGNTEAFF.

The rearrangement links TRBV6-1 to TRBJ1-1; 8 nucleotides align to TRBD1. Looked up from germline, CDR1 is MNHNS and CDR2 is SASEGT. The CDR3 has 16 amino acids. J gave up 1 base and V 0 bases, and 4 bases lay outside the gene matches. CDR3 protein: CASSEARGRGNTEAFF. CDR3 sequence (DNA): TGTGCCAGCAGTGAAGCCAGGGGGCGGGGGAACACTGAAGCTTTCTTT.

This rearrangement joins TRBV5-5 to TRBJ2-3, with TRBD1 identical over 8 bases. CDR3 size: 15 residues. Germline V gene data show CDR1 as SGHKS and CDR2 as YYEKEE (reference sequence). V lost 4 bases, J lost 0 bases, and 4 bases stayed unmatched. The CDR3: CASSRDRSSTDTQYF. The CDR3 DNA sequence: TGTGCCAGCAGCCGGGACAGGTCTAGCACAGATACGCAGTATTTT.

V and J are TRBV2 and TRBJ2-1; no clear D gene. The germline gives CDR1 SNHLY, CDR2 FYNNEI. With 4 bases removed from V and 7 bases from J, the gap between germline ends came to 17 bases. The CDR3 totals 15 residues. DNA for the CDR3: TGTGCCAGCAGTGTCTACCCCCTGTCAGGAAATGAGCAGTTCTTC. This codes for CASSVYPLSGNEQFF.

The V call is TRBV12-1, the J call TRBJ1-6; the DNA was not used to check the table's D call, TRBD1. TRBV12-1 is a listed pseudogene. The CDR3 runs 20 residues. The CDR3 region is CASSSCFVGQGKGENSPLHF. Here the CDR3 DNA reads TGTGCCAGCAGCTCCTGTTTTGTGGGACAGGGAAAAGGAGAGAATTCACCCCTCCACTTT.

The chain has TRBV7-2 and TRBJ2-2; no firm D call. Germline V lookup: CDR1 SGHTA, CDR2 FQGNSA. Trimming took 1 base from V and 0 from J, leaving 6 bases between them. The CDR3 is 15 residues long. This CDR3 is CASSLGHSNTGELFF. In DNA form, the CDR3 reads TGTGCCAGCAGCTTAGGACATTCGAACACCGGGGAGCTGTTTTTT.

The rearrangement joins TRBV5-5 to TRBJ2-7, with D tentatively TRBD1 (5 bases). This CDR3 contains 17 residues. The germline V gene has CDR1 SGHKS and CDR2 YYEKEE (reference sequence). V lost 0 bases and J lost 2, with 18 bases in between. This chain's CDR3 is CASSLARSAGNPYEQYF. CDR3 bases: TGTGCCAGCAGCTTGGCCCGTTCCGCAGGGAACCCCTACGAGCAGTACTTC.

A single count supports this clone. The chain has TRBV27 and TRBJ2-5, with 9 bases that match TRBD1. The CDR3 length is 16 residues. Trimming cost V 6 bases and J 4 bases; bases outside gene matches: 12. The germline V gene has CDR1 MNHEY and CDR2 SMNVEV (reference sequence). CDR3 bases: TGTGCCAGCAGCCAGATCTTCGGGACAGGGATAGAGACCCAGTACTTC. As protein: CASSQIFGTGIETQYF.

J is TRBJ2-7 and V is TRBV4-1, with 7 nucleotides matching TRBD1. The length of the CDR3 is 15 residues. V gave up 5 bases and J gave up 3 bases; unmatched junction bases: 10. The V gene's germline CDR1 is MGHRA and CDR2 YSYEKL. The CDR3 reads CASSTLLGQDYEQYF. The CDR3 region has the DNA TGCGCCAGCAGCACGCTACTCGGACAGGACTACGAGCAGTACTTC.

This CDR3 is CASRKTGVYYGYTF. The DNA of the CDR3 is TGTGCCAGTAGGAAAACAGGAGTTTATTATGGCTACACCTTC. The chain uses TRBV19 and TRBJ1-2; tentatively, D is TRBD1 (5 bases). V was trimmed by 6 bases and J by 5 bases, leaving 16 bases between them. Germline CDR1 reads LNHDA; CDR2 reads SQIVND (reference sequence). This CDR3 has 14 residues.

The chain links TRBV7-9 to TRBJ1-2, with 8 nucleotides matching TRBD1. V lost 0 bases to trimming and J lost 5 bases; unmatched junction nucleotides: 8. The germline V gene has CDR1 SEHNR and CDR2 FQNEAQ (reference sequence). The CDR3 is 16 amino acids. CDR3 amino acids: CASSLARAGGNYGYTF. The DNA for the CDR3 is TGTGCCAGCAGCTTAGCGCGGGCAGGGGGCAATTATGGCTACACCTTC. Supplemented by reference TRBV7-9 and TRBJ1-2, the full variable domain reads DTGVSQNPRHKITKRGQNVTFRCDPISEHNRLYWYRQTLGQGPEFLTYFQNEAQLEKSRLLSDRFSAERPKGSFSTLEIQRTEQGDSAMYLCASSLARAGGNYGYTFGSGTRLTVV.

The rearrangement uses TRBV3-1 (or the pseudogene TRBV3-2) and TRBJ1-4; a weak D match, TRBD1 (5 bases). The length of the CDR3 is 14 residues. V lost 1 base, J lost 5 bases, and 8 bases lay in between. CDR1 is LGHDT and CDR2 is YNNKEL in the germline V gene (reference sequence). CDR3 protein: CASSQVAGNEKLFF. The CDR3 bases are TGTGCCAGCAGCCAAGTTGCAGGGAATGAAAAACTGTTTTTT.

This rearrangement joins TRBV5-6 to TRBJ1-3, with a possible D match to TRBD1 (6 bases). Germline V CDR1 and CDR2: SGHDT, YYEEEE. CDR3 length: 14 residues. Trimming shortened V by 4 bases and J by 6 bases, and 14 bases separated the two germline ends. The CDR3 loop reads CASSPGATVNTIYF. In nucleotides, the CDR3 is TGTGCCAGCAGCCCAGGGGCCACTGTAAACACCATATATTTT.

The chain combines TRBV5-1 with TRBJ1-4, with 8 bases fitting TRBD1. Germline lookup yields CDR1 SGHRS and CDR2 YFSETQ. There are 17 residues in the CDR3. Trimming took 3 bases from V and 0 from J; bases not matched to a gene: 7. The CDR3 region has the DNA TGCGCCAGCAGCTCTGGGACAGGACTTGCAACTAATGAAAAACTGTTTTTT. This codes for CASSSGTGLATNEKLFF.

The V and J genes are TRBV2 and TRBJ1-1, with D possibly TRBD1 on 6 matching bases. This CDR3 contains 15 residues. V was cut by 6 bases and J by 11 bases, with 25 bases left in between. The germline CDR1 and CDR2 sequences are SNHLY and FYNNEI. As DNA, the CDR3 is TGTGCCAGCAGGGTACTACAGGGCAGCCGAAGCTTGGCTTTCTTT. The encoded protein is CASRVLQGSRSLAFF.

The chain recombines TRBV25-1 with TRBJ1-1; D unresolved. This CDR3 contains 13 residues. V lost 5 bases and J 0 bases, leaving 7 bases between the germline ends. Germline lookup yields CDR1 MGHDK and CDR2 SYGVNS. CDR3 coding DNA: TGTGCCAGCAGTCGGCGGTTGAACACTGAAGCTTTCTTT. Translation gives CASSRRLNTEAFF.

The rearrangement links TRBV6-5 to TRBJ2-7; 9 nucleotides agree with TRBD2. The germline V gene has CDR1 MNHEY and CDR2 SVGAGI. This CDR3 is 14 amino acids long. Germline trimming cut 6 bases from V and 2 bases from J; bases unmatched to any gene: 5. This CDR3 reads CASSASGATYEQYF. In DNA form, the CDR3 reads TGTGCCAGCAGCGCTAGCGGGGCGACCTACGAGCAGTACTTC.

The chain combines TRBV5-4 with TRBJ1-1; 8 bases line up with TRBD1. There are 14 residues in the CDR3. CDR1 SGHNT and CDR2 YYREEE come from the germline V gene (reference sequence). Trimming cost V 5 bases and J 1 base; bases outside gene matches: 4. The CDR3 nucleotides are TGTGCCAGCAGTAAGACAGGGGCGAACACTGAAGCTTTCTTT. Translation: CASSKTGANTEAFF.

This clone was detected a few times. V is TRBV15 and J is TRBJ2-7, with D possibly being TRBD1 (5 bases). The V gene lost 1 base and the J gene lost 7 bases, with 14 bases spanning the gap. CDR1 LNHNV and CDR2 YYDKDF come from the germline V gene (reference sequence). This CDR3 is 14 amino acids long. Here the CDR3 reads CATSRVGAVGEQYF. The CDR3 nucleotides are TGTGCCACCAGCAGAGTAGGGGCAGTAGGGGAGCAGTACTTC.

The V and J genes are TRBV11-2 and TRBJ2-7; possibly TRBD2 for D (5 bases). The length of the CDR3 is 14 residues. Germline CDR1 SGHAT, CDR2 FQNNGV. Trimming left V 5 bases short and J 7 bases short, with 18 bases between. The chain's CDR3 is CASSRTQRAREQYF. The CDR3 DNA reads as TGTGCCAGCAGCCGTACTCAGAGGGCTAGAGAGCAGTACTTC.